This TCR beta chain was sequenced for a study of blood T cell repertoires in COVID-19. The CDR3 extends over 15 amino acids. V dropped 0 bases and J dropped 3 bases, with 11 bases sitting between them. Germline CDR1 is MNHEY and CDR2 is SVGAGI. Some clones are missing from TCRdb's copy, which holds only in-frame ones; the method was immunoSEQ multiplex PCR. This sample yields 95,000 to 100,000 clones, of which roughly 89% are seen a single time; around 3.9% belongs to the top ten. The chain employs TRBV6-5 and TRBJ1-2, with D perhaps matching TRBD1 (5 bases). The receptor's source is a human donor with COVID-19, enrolled during active disease. The donor label of this sample is uncertain. Sequences were obtained from peripheral blood. CDR3 loop: CASSYSGQGYYGYTF. The CDR3 DNA sequence: TGTGCCAGCAGTTACTCAGGCCAGGGTTACTATGGCTACACCTTC.